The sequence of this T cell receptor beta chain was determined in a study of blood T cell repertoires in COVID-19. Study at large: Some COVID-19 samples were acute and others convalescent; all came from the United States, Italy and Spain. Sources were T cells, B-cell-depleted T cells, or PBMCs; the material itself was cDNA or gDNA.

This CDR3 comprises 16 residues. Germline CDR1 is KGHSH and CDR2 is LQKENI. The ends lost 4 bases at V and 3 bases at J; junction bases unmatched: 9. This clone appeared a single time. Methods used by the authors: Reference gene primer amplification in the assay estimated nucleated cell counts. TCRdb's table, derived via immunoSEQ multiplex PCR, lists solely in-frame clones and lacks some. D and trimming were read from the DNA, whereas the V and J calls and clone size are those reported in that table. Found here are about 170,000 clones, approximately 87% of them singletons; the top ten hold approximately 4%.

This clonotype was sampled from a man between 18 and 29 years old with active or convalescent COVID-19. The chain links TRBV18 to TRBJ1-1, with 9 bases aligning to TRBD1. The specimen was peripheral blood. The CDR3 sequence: CASSQQRRTGDTEAFF. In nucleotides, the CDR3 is TGTGCCAGCTCACAACAAAGAAGGACAGGGGACACTGAAGCTTTCTTT.